Following are 32 T cell receptor beta chains from one sample sequenced in a study of identical twins. Via MiXCR, TCRdb re-called the 5' RACE reads, giving one row per CDR3 protein. The sample records 550,000 to 800,000 distinct CDR3 sequences, about 7.6% being singletons. This sample was also put to use in a study of yellow fever vaccine responses in identical twins.

The sequenced sample consisted of PBMCs. The source is a woman aged 18-35 years in good health.

This clonotype was detected only a few times. The V gene is TRBV12-3 or TRBV12-4, the J gene TRBJ1-1, with a tentative D call TRBD1 (6 bases). This CDR3 has 12 amino acids. The germline V and J ends were trimmed by 5 bases and 7 bases, with 11 bases remaining between them. Here the CDR3 reads CASSVGHIEAFF. The CDR3 coding sequence is TGTGCCAGCAGTGTGGGACACATTGAAGCTTTCTTT.

This sequence joins TRBV5-5 and TRBJ1-3; D call uncertain. Germline V gene sequence: CDR1 SGHKS, CDR2 YYEKEE (reference sequence). The CDR3 runs to 15 residues. V dropped 0 bases and J dropped 2 bases, with 9 bases sitting between them. The CDR3 DNA follows: TGTGCCAGCAGCTTGGCAGGACCCGCTGGAAACACCATATATTTT. This sequence encodes CASSLAGPAGNTIYF.

CDR3 region: CSARAHRGYEQYV. The DNA of the CDR3 is TGCAGTGCTAGGGCGCACAGGGGATACGAGCAGTACGTC. This sequence joins TRBV20-1 and TRBJ2-7; TRBD1 matches at 7 bases. The germline gives CDR1 DFQATT, CDR2 SNEGSKA (reference sequence). The CDR3 contains 13 residues. The trim removed 3 bases at V and 4 bases at J, leaving 6 bases unmatched.

The V and J genes are TRBV20-1 and TRBJ2-1; TRBD2 is a possible D gene (6 bases). CDR1 DFQATT and CDR2 SNEGSKA come from the germline V gene (reference sequence). This CDR3 has 14 residues. V was trimmed by 3 bases and J by 8 bases, leaving 17 bases between them. CDR3 bases: TGCAGTGCTAGGCCGGGCGGGGCGAGCCATGAGCAGTTCTTC. Protein: CSARPGGASHEQFF.

The CDR3 is CASSLAVAGTSYEQYF. CDR3 in DNA: TGTGCCAGCAGCTTAGCCGTAGCGGGAACCTCCTACGAGCAGTACTTC. J is TRBJ2-7 and V is TRBV7-8; 8 positions agree with TRBD2. Trimming took 0 bases from V and 0 from J; bases not matched to a gene: 4. In germline, CDR1 is SGHVS, CDR2 FQNEAQ. This CDR3 is 16 amino acids long.

This chain uses TRBV11-3 with TRBJ2-4; possible D gene TRBD1, 6 bases. The CDR3 is made up of 13 amino acids. Germline CDR1 and CDR2: SGHNT and YENEEA. V was cut by 5 bases and J by 7 bases, with 12 bases left in between. The DNA for the CDR3 is TGTGCCAGCAGCGCCGGGGACACCAACATTCAGTACTTC. This encodes CASSAGDTNIQYF.

This clonotype was found a few times. This rearrangement joins TRBV11-2 to TRBJ2-3, with D possibly TRBD2 on 7 matching bases. The ends were cut back, 5 bases at V and 6 bases at J, with 18 bases in the middle. Germline CDR1 SGHAT, CDR2 FQNNGV. The CDR3 is 15 residues long. The CDR3 loop is CASSKTSKGVDTQYF. CDR3 sequence (DNA): TGTGCCAGCAGCAAGACTAGCAAGGGGGTGGATACGCAGTATTTT.

This clonotype has a handful of counts. This rearrangement joins TRBV28 to TRBJ2-3; the D call may be TRBD1 or TRBD2 (5 bases each). Germline V lookup: CDR1 MDHEN, CDR2 SYDVKM. The CDR3 is made up of 15 amino acids. V lost 10 bases and J lost 2, with 19 bases in between. In DNA form, the CDR3 reads TGTGCCACCAGGGAAGCGGATTTTATCACAGATACGCAGTATTTT. Translated, it gives CATREADFITDTQYF.

This clonotype has only a few counts. The chain joins TRBV11-1 to TRBJ2-2; D is unresolved. Looked up from germline, CDR1 is SGHAT and CDR2 is FQDESV (reference sequence). The V and J ends lost 1 base and 0 bases respectively, with 15 bases between them. CDR3 length: 18 amino acids. CDR3 nucleotides: TGTGCCAGCAGCTTAGTGTTTTGGCGGCCCGCGAACACCGGGGAGCTGTTTTTT. Its translation: CASSLVFWRPANTGELFF.

This clonotype was detected only once. The J gene is TRBJ2-7, the V gene TRBV5-1, with D possibly matching TRBD2 (5 bases). The CDR3 contains 14 residues. V was shortened by 0 bases and J by 6 bases, with 13 bases between the two germline ends. Germline CDR1 SGHRS, CDR2 YFSETQ. The CDR3 nucleotides read TGCGCCAGCAGCTTGGGGACTCCCACTGGCGAGCAGTACGTC. Protein sequence: CASSLGTPTGEQYV.

Ten or more counts support this clonotype. The chain recombines TRBV20-1 with TRBJ2-5; D gene ambiguous. Trimming took off 6 bases at V and 5 bases at J, with 10 bases between the two ends. Germline CDR1 is DFQATT and CDR2 is SNEGSKA (reference sequence). The CDR3 runs 11 residues. The CDR3 loop is CSAPLGETQYF. The CDR3 nucleotides are TGCAGTGCCCCCCTTGGGGAGACCCAGTACTTC.

Many counts were recorded for this clonotype. The chain uses TRBV3-1 and TRBJ2-2; D not resolved. The CDR3 runs to 12 residues. Germline CDR1 LGHDT, CDR2 YNNKEL (reference sequence). The germline V and J ends were trimmed by 1 base and 6 bases, with 3 bases remaining between them. CDR3: CASSQVPGELFF. DNA for the CDR3: TGTGCCAGCAGCCAAGTCCCCGGGGAGCTGTTTTTT.

The table lists this clonotype with many counts. The chain carries TRBV12-3 or TRBV12-4 and TRBJ2-5; 11 bases are a match to TRBD2. CDR3 length equals 16 residues. V was pared by 7 bases and J by 1 base, with 8 bases of the junction left unmatched. The chain's CDR3 is CASTYLAGGGQETQYF. As DNA, the CDR3 is TGTGCCAGCACCTATCTAGCGGGGGGAGGCCAAGAGACCCAGTACTTC.

This clonotype was found many times. The V and J genes are TRBV11-2 and TRBJ2-3, with 7 bases aligning to TRBD2. Trimming cost V 3 bases and J 1 base; bases outside gene matches: 4. CDR3 size: 15 residues. From germline, CDR1 is SGHAT and CDR2 FQNNGV. CDR3 in amino acids: CASSFRAGRTDTQYF. The CDR3 DNA reads TGTGCCAGCAGCTTCCGAGCGGGGCGCACAGATACGCAGTATTTT.

This rearrangement joins TRBV29-1 to TRBJ2-3; D is undetermined. Trimming took 3 bases from V and 7 from J, leaving 14 bases between them. The CDR3 consists of 13 residues. CDR1 is SQVTM and CDR2 is ANQGSEA in the germline V gene. In DNA, the CDR3 is TGCAGCGTTGAGGGATTGGGCAGATATACGCAGTATTTT. Encoded protein: CSVEGLGRYTQYF.

This clonotype was detected many times. The chain recombines TRBV15 with TRBJ1-5, with a possible D match to TRBD1 (5 bases). This CDR3 is 14 amino acids long. V lost 1 base, J lost 6 bases, and 10 bases lay in between. Germline V gene lookup returns CDR1 LNHNV and CDR2 YYDKDF (reference sequence). The CDR3 DNA reads as TGTGCCACCAGCAGAGTGCAGGGAGGTCAGCCCCAGCATTTT. Protein: CATSRVQGGQPQHF.

The rearrangement joins TRBV12-3 or TRBV12-4 to TRBJ1-4; D uncertain. V was trimmed by 3 bases and J by 13 bases, leaving 9 bases between them. The CDR3 extends over 11 amino acids. CDR3 region: CASSFRNGLFF. CDR3 nucleotide sequence: TGTGCCAGCAGTTTTCGGAACGGACTGTTTTTT.

The rearrangement links TRBV13 to TRBJ2-5, with D tentatively TRBD2 (6 bases). Germline-derived CDR1 and CDR2 are PRHDT and FYEKMQ (reference sequence). CDR3 length: 16 amino acids. Trimming cost V 1 base and J 5 bases, with 17 bases left between them. The chain's CDR3 is CASSLDSASEFETQYF. The CDR3 DNA reads TGTGCCAGCAGCTTAGATTCGGCTAGCGAGTTCGAGACCCAGTACTTC.

The V gene is TRBV3-1, the J gene TRBJ2-5; TRBD2 matches at 12 bases. Germline V lookup: CDR1 LGHDT, CDR2 YNNKEL (reference sequence). The CDR3 spans 16 residues. Germline trimming cut 4 bases from V and 5 bases from J; bases unmatched to any gene: 8. The CDR3 loop reads CASSRRTSGIGETQYF. CDR3 DNA sequence: TGTGCCAGCAGCCGACGGACTAGCGGGATCGGGGAGACCCAGTACTTC.

In this sample, this clonotype turned up a few times. V is TRBV12-3 or TRBV12-4 and J is TRBJ2-1; 11 bases are shared with TRBD2. The J segment lost 7 bases and the V segment lost 6 bases, leaving 5 bases of the junction unmatched. The CDR3 runs 14 residues. CDR3 residues: CASRRTSGRNEQFF. The CDR3 DNA sequence: TGTGCCAGCAGACGCACTAGCGGGAGAAATGAGCAGTTCTTC.

This chain connects TRBV6-4 to TRBJ1-1; no clear D gene. Between the trimmed V and J ends, which lost 7 bases and 1 base, there was a span of 10 bases. The CDR3 loop spans 13 amino acids. Germline V gives CDR1 MRHNA, CDR2 SNTAGT. The CDR3 protein is CASKVDGNTEAFF. CDR3 in DNA: TGTGCCAGCAAGGTAGACGGGAACACTGAAGCTTTCTTT.

V usage is TRBV28 and J usage is TRBJ2-5, with 13 bases identical to TRBD2. This CDR3 spans 14 amino acids. Unmatched junction bases numbered 2, after V lost 6 bases and J lost 4 bases. Per germline, CDR1 MDHEN and CDR2 SYDVKM. CDR3 in amino acids: CASRLAGGIETQYF. The CDR3 nucleotides are TGTGCCAGCAGACTAGCGGGAGGGATAGAGACCCAGTACTTC. Drawing the rest from reference TRBV28 and TRBJ2-5, the complete variable domain is DVKVTQSSRYLVKRTGEKVFLECVQDMDHENMFWYRQDPGLGLRLIYFSYDVKMKEKGDIPEGYSVSREKKERFSLILESASTNQTSMYLCASRLAGGIETQYFGPGTRLLVL.

This clonotype was picked up a small number of times. The V call is TRBV12-3 or TRBV12-4, the J call TRBJ2-2; D gene ambiguous. The CDR3 spans 12 residues. V was trimmed by 6 bases and J by 6 bases, leaving 8 bases between them. The CDR3 spells CASRTFAGELFF. As DNA, the CDR3 is TGTGCCAGCAGGACTTTCGCCGGGGAGCTGTTTTTT.

This clonotype was seen many times. The chain has TRBV20-1 and TRBJ2-6, with D maybe TRBD1 (5 bases). The length of the CDR3 is 14 residues. Germline CDR1 DFQATT, CDR2 SNEGSKA (reference sequence). Trimming cost V 2 bases and J 5 bases, with 10 bases left between them. The CDR3 protein is CSARQGGWANVLTF. CDR3 in DNA: TGCAGTGCTAGACAGGGTGGCTGGGCCAACGTCCTGACTTTC.

This chain uses TRBV11-2 with TRBJ1-1, with TRBD1 as a possible D gene (5 bases). Trimming took 1 base from V and 1 from J, leaving 25 bases between them. The germline CDR1 and CDR2 sequences are SGHAT and FQNNGV. The CDR3 sequence is 20 residues long. The CDR3 region has the DNA TGTGCCAGCAGCTTAGGAGGCAGGGTGACCATTTTATTGCCGAACACTGAAGCTTTCTTT. Its protein is CASSLGGRVTILLPNTEAFF. Supplemented by reference TRBV11-2 and TRBJ1-1, the full variable domain reads EAGVAQSPRYKIIEKRQSVAFWCNPISGHATLYWYQQILGQGPKLLIQFQNNGVVDDSQLPKDRFSAERLKGVDSTLKIQPAKLEDSAVYLCASSLGGRVTILLPNTEAFFGQGTRLTVV.

This clonotype was seen many times. The CDR3 DNA is TGTGCCAGCAGCCCAGAAAATCTATCCTACGAGCAGTACTTC. Protein: CASSPENLSYEQYF. V gene TRBV11-2 combines with J gene TRBJ2-7; D is uncertain. The germline V gene encodes CDR1 SGHAT and CDR2 FQNNGV. There are 14 residues in the CDR3. Trimming removed 5 bases at V and 1 base at J, with 12 bases between.

This clonotype was seen many times. The genes are TRBV4-1 and TRBJ1-5; a possible D gene is TRBD1 (6 bases). Germline V CDR1 and CDR2: MGHRA, YSYEKL. With 3 bases removed from V and 5 bases from J, the gap between germline ends came to 23 bases. The CDR3 is 18 amino acids. CDR3 amino acids: CASSHPATGSVGDQPQHF. In DNA, the CDR3 is TGCGCCAGCAGCCACCCCGCGACAGGTAGCGTAGGTGATCAGCCCCAGCATTTT.

This clonotype was observed a handful of times. This chain connects TRBV7-2 to TRBJ2-2; 7 bases align to TRBD2. The CDR3 has 16 amino acids. The germline V gene has CDR1 SGHTA and CDR2 FQGNSA. Unmatched junction bases numbered 10, after V lost 5 bases and J lost 4 bases. The CDR3 spells CASSPTSDRRTGELFF. The CDR3 DNA follows: TGTGCCAGCAGCCCAACTAGCGATCGTCGCACCGGGGAGCTGTTTTTT.

This clonotype was found many times. This chain connects TRBV20-1 to TRBJ2-1; 7 bases are a match to TRBD1. The CDR3 has 15 amino acids. Losses at the gene ends were 3 bases for V and 7 bases for J; bases not matched to a gene: 12. In germline, CDR1 is DFQATT, CDR2 SNEGSKA (reference sequence). The chain's CDR3 is CSASGAGGLGNEQFF. In nucleotides, the CDR3 is TGCAGTGCTAGTGGGGCAGGGGGTTTAGGAAATGAGCAGTTCTTC.

Only a few counts were recorded for this clonotype. The chain joins TRBV7-2 to TRBJ1-1; maybe TRBD1 (5 bases). V shed 5 bases and J shed 1 base, with 14 bases lying between them. CDR3 length: 15 amino acids. Germline-derived CDR1 and CDR2 are SGHTA and FQGNSA. In nucleotides, the CDR3 is TGTGCCAGCAGCCCAGCAGGGTTCCGGAACACTGAAGCTTTCTTT. It yields the protein CASSPAGFRNTEAFF.

This clonotype occurred many times. The V call is TRBV2, the J call TRBJ1-5; 9 bases fit TRBD1. Germline V gene lookup returns CDR1 SNHLY and CDR2 FYNNEI. With V trimmed by 4 bases and J by 4 bases, 5 bases remained unmatched. CDR3 length: 15 residues. This CDR3 is CASSGTGAINQPQHF. In DNA, the CDR3 is TGTGCCAGCAGTGGGACAGGGGCGATAAATCAGCCCCAGCATTTT.

This clonotype showed up just a few times. This rearrangement joins TRBV20-1 to TRBJ1-3, with D maybe TRBD1 (5 bases). Germline V gene sequence: CDR1 DFQATT, CDR2 SNEGSKA (reference sequence). Trimming stripped 0 bases from V and 0 bases from J, with 12 bases between. The CDR3 consists of 16 residues. Here the CDR3 DNA reads TGCAGTGCTAGAGATACAGGCCCGAGCTCTGGAAACACCATATATTTT. It yields the protein CSARDTGPSSGNTIYF.